Following are 17 T cell receptor beta chains from one sample sequenced in a study of beta chain features in type 1 diabetes. The study reverse transcribed the entire isolated RNA, so it sequenced expressed TCRB transcripts. Libraries were prepared by immunoSEQ multiplex PCR; TCRdb keeps only in-frame clonotypes and omits some of them. The table shows more than 300,000 clones, with approximately 15% occurring only once. Sequences were obtained from naive CD4+ T cells from blood. These receptors came from a woman between 18 and 29 years old in good health.

This clone was observed a few times. The same CDR3 also results from other DNA sequences found in this sample. The chain couples TRBV6-5 to TRBJ1-2; TRBD1 aligns across 12 bases. V gave up 6 bases and J gave up 7 bases; unmatched junction bases: 3. Germline assignment: CDR1 MNHEY and CDR2 SVGAGI. This CDR3 spans 13 amino acids. The CDR3 protein is CASSRDRGLGYTF. Here the CDR3 DNA reads TGTGCCAGCAGCAGGGACAGGGGGCTTGGCTACACCTTC.

This clone was seen a few times. The chain has TRBV30 and TRBJ1-1; 9 positions match TRBD1. The CDR3 runs 18 residues. CDR1 and CDR2 (germline): GTSNPN, SVGIG (reference sequence). V lost 1 base to trimming and J lost 1 base; unmatched junction nucleotides: 13. CDR3 nucleotides: TGTGCCTGGAGTGACCCCCATGGGACAGGGAACAGGAACACTGAAGCTTTCTTT. Encoded protein: CAWSDPHGTGNRNTEAFF.

The chain couples TRBV25-1 to TRBJ2-1; 10 nucleotides agree with TRBD1. Trimming took 2 bases from V and 1 from J; bases not matched to a gene: 5. The germline CDR1 and CDR2 sequences are MGHDK and SYGVNS. The CDR3 has 17 residues. DNA of the CDR3: TGTGCCAGCAGTGAAATGGGACAGGGGATTTCCTACAATGAGCAGTTCTTC. It is translated as CASSEMGQGISYNEQFF. Combining the CDR3 with reference TRBV25-1 and TRBJ2-1 gives the whole variable domain EADIYQTPRYLVIGTGKKITLECSQTMGHDKMYWYQQDPGMELHLIHYSYGVNSTEKGDLSSESTVSRIRTEHFPLTLESARPSHTSQYLCASSEMGQGISYNEQFFGPGTRLTVL.

V and J are TRBV6-5 and TRBJ2-1; D is perhaps TRBD1 (5 bases). The CDR3 is made up of 11 amino acids. V lost 2 bases and J lost 15, with 11 bases in between. Germline CDR1 is MNHEY and CDR2 is SVGAGI. This CDR3 is CASSYGDDRFF. Here the CDR3 DNA reads TGTGCCAGCAGTTACGGAGATGACAGGTTCTTC.

The rearrangement uses TRBV7-8 and TRBJ2-7; D possibly corresponds to TRBD2 (6 bases). Germline V gives CDR1 SGHVS, CDR2 FQNEAQ. The CDR3 sequence is 14 residues long. V lost 5 bases, J lost 4 bases, and 15 bases lay in between. CDR3 DNA: TGTGCCAGCAGCAGCCTACGCGGGAAGTACGAGCAGTACTTC. It translates to CASSSLRGKYEQYF. Full variable domain (rest looked up from reference TRBV7-8 and TRBJ2-7): GAGVSQSPRYKVAKRGQDVALRCDPISGHVSLFWYQQALGQGPEFLTYFQNEAQLDKSGLPSDRFFAERPEGSVSTLKIQRTQQEDSAVYLCASSSLRGKYEQYFGPGTRLTVT.

The rearrangement links TRBV18 to TRBJ2-7; D may be TRBD2 (6 bases). The germline V and J ends were trimmed by 5 bases and 9 bases, with 17 bases remaining between them. CDR1 and CDR2 from the germline V gene are KGHSH and LQKENI. The CDR3 extends over 13 amino acids. The CDR3 here is CASSSFDRERQYF. CDR3 bases: TGTGCCAGCTCATCATTCGATCGGGAGAGGCAGTACTTC.

The V and J genes are TRBV28 and TRBJ2-7; TRBD2 agrees at 7 bases. Germline CDR1 reads MDHEN; CDR2 reads SYDVKM. J gave up 2 bases and V 7 bases, and 11 bases lay outside the gene matches. The CDR3 extends over 15 amino acids. The CDR3 nucleotides are TGTGCCAGCACCAAGACGCCGGGACTAACCTACGAGCAGTACTTC. Amino acids: CASTKTPGLTYEQYF.

This clone was detected only a few times. The genes are TRBV5-1 and TRBJ1-3; possibly TRBD1 for D (6 bases). Between the trimmed V and J ends, which lost 0 bases and 4 bases, there was a span of 8 bases. Per germline, CDR1 SGHRS and CDR2 YFSETQ. The CDR3 extends over 14 amino acids. CDR3 amino acids: CASSLEGVGNTIYF. CDR3 sequence (DNA): TGCGCCAGCAGCTTGGAGGGGGTCGGAAACACCATATATTTT.

This clone was recorded a few times. The rearrangement uses TRBV14 and TRBJ2-1; D is ambiguous. The germline V gene encodes CDR1 SGHDN and CDR2 FVKESK. The ends were cut back, 0 bases at V and 2 bases at J, with 11 bases in the middle. The CDR3 covers 16 residues. CDR3 residues: CASSQESDFPYNEQFF. In DNA form, the CDR3 reads TGTGCCAGCAGCCAAGAATCCGACTTCCCCTACAATGAGCAGTTCTTC.

This clone was counted a few times. The chain links TRBV7-9 to TRBJ2-1; 7 positions match TRBD2. The CDR3 totals 12 residues. V lost 0 bases, J lost 10 bases, and 0 bases stayed unmatched. Germline-derived CDR1 and CDR2 are SEHNR and FQNEAQ (reference sequence). The CDR3 loop reads CASSLAAGEQFF. In DNA form, the CDR3 reads TGTGCCAGCAGCTTAGCAGCGGGAGAGCAGTTCTTC.

CDR3 sequence reads: CASSLGEKETQYF. The CDR3 DNA reads as TGTGCCAGCAGCTTAGGAGAGAAAGAGACCCAGTACTTC. This rearrangement joins TRBV7-2 to TRBJ2-5; D uncertain. V gave up 1 base and J gave up 3 bases, with 6 bases separating them. Germline CDR1 and CDR2: SGHTA and FQGNSA. CDR3 length: 13 amino acids.

This clone has only a few counts. J is TRBJ2-7 and V is TRBV10-3; the D gene is possibly TRBD2 (5 bases). V lost 0 bases, J lost 6 bases, and 9 bases lay in between. There are 13 residues in the CDR3. Germline V gene lookup returns CDR1 ENHRY and CDR2 SYGVKD. The CDR3 bases are TGTGCCATCAGTGAGTCAGAGCGGCGCGAGCAGTACTTC. This sequence encodes CAISESERREQYF.

The chain joins TRBV15 to TRBJ2-3, with 10 bases lining up with TRBD2. The CDR3 consists of 15 residues. Trimming removed 2 bases from V and 4 bases from J; junction bases left unmatched: 3. Looked up from germline, CDR1 is LNHNV and CDR2 is YYDKDF (reference sequence). CDR3 DNA sequence: TGTGCCACCAGCAGAAGCGGGAGGGCCCCAGATACGCAGTATTTT. It yields the protein CATSRSGRAPDTQYF.

The rearrangement uses TRBV6-6 and TRBJ2-5, with D tentatively TRBD2 (5 bases). The CDR3 consists of 14 residues. Germline assignment: CDR1 MNHNY and CDR2 SVGAGI (reference sequence). Deletions cut 0 bases from V and 5 bases from J, with 10 bases between. CDR3 loop: CASSYSNRGETQYF. The CDR3 nucleotides are TGTGCCAGCAGTTACTCAAACAGAGGGGAGACCCAGTACTTC.

Only a few counts were recorded for this clone. The rearrangement uses TRBV4-1 and TRBJ2-7; 7 nucleotides align to TRBD2. The CDR3 extends over 14 amino acids. J gave up 4 bases and V 0 bases, and 3 bases lay outside the gene matches. From germline, CDR1 is MGHRA and CDR2 YSYEKL. CDR3 coding DNA: TGCGCCAGCAGCCAAGACTGGGGGGGTTACGAGCAGTACTTC. Its protein product is CASSQDWGGYEQYF.

The chain carries TRBV30 and TRBJ2-3; a possible D gene is TRBD2 (6 bases). Trimming removed 4 bases from V and 0 bases from J, with 14 bases in between. The CDR3 is 15 amino acids. The germline V gene has CDR1 GTSNPN and CDR2 SVGIG (reference sequence). The CDR3, as DNA: TGTGCCTGGATCCCTCCGGGAGAGAGCACAGATACGCAGTATTTT. Its translation is CAWIPPGESTDTQYF.

Only a few counts were recorded for this clone. The rearrangement links TRBV29-1 to TRBJ2-1, with a possible D match to TRBD2 (6 bases). The CDR3 has 14 amino acids. Trimming left V 7 bases short and J 1 base short, with 14 bases between. Looked up from germline, CDR1 is SQVTM and CDR2 is ANQGSEA. Written as DNA, the CDR3 is TGCAGCGGCGAGGGGAGGACATCCTACAATGAGCAGTTCTTC. It specifies CSGEGRTSYNEQFF.